The entry that follows covers one TCR beta chain sequence. The PCR had 60 Vbeta and 13 Jbeta primers. The table came from immunoSEQ multiplex PCR; TCRdb's copy has only in-frame clones and leaves some out. The sample lists 180,000 or so clones, about 82% occurring once. The data are from a study of cytomegalovirus exposure and HLA in healthy donors. Trimming removed 0 bases from V and 5 bases from J, with 6 bases in between. CDR3 length: 13 amino acids. Germline V lookup: CDR1 SGHNT, CDR2 YYREEE (reference sequence). Material for sequencing was PBMCs. This receptor was identified in a man in his late teens or twenties in good health and CMV-seronegative. This chain connects TRBV5-4 to TRBJ1-5; possible D gene TRBD1, 6 bases. The CDR3 sequence is CASSLAGDQPQHF. CDR3 coding DNA: TGTGCCAGCAGCTTGGCAGGGGATCAGCCCCAGCATTTT.